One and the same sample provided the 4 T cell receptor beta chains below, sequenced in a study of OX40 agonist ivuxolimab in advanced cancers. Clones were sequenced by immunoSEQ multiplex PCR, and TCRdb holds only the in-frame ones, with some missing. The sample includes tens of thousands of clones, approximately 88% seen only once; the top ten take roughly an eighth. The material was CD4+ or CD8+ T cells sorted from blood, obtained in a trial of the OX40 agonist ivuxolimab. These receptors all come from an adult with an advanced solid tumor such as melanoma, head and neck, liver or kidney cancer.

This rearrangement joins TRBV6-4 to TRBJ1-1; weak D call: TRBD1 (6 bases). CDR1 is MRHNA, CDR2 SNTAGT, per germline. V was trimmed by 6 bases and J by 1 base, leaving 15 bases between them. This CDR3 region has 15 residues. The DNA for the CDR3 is TGTGCCAGCAGACTAACCGGGACAACGAACACTGAAGCTTTCTTT. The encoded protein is CASRLTGTTNTEAFF.

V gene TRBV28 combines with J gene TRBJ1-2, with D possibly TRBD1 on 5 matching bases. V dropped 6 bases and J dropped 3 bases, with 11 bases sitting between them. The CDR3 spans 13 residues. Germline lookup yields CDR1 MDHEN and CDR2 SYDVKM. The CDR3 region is CASRERGYYGYTF. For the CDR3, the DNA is TGTGCCAGCAGAGAAAGGGGATACTATGGCTACACCTTC.

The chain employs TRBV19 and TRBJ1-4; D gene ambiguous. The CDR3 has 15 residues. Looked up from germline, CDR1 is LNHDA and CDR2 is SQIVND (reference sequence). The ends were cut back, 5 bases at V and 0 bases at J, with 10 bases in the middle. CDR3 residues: CASSWGFATNEKLFF. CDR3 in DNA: TGTGCCAGTAGTTGGGGTTTTGCAACTAATGAAAAACTGTTTTTT.

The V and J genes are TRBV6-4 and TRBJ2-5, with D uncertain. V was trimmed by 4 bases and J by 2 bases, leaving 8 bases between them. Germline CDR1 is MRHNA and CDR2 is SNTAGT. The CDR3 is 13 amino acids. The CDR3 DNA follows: TGTGCCAGCAGTGTGGGCCTGCAAGAGACCCAGTACTTC. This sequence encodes CASSVGLQETQYF.